This T cell receptor (beta chain) was profiled in a study of T cell repertoires in cytomegalovirus infection. Study as a whole: HLA-B-restricted CMV epitopes that are well studied, plus recently identified HLA-C-restricted ones, were used by the study. Public TCR beta signatures marked donors with CMV infection and the matching HLA. Findings of the study overall: HLA-C-restricted CMV-specific TCR beta clonotypes were dominant in the ex vivo response. The study identified carriers of CMV plus the relevant HLA from cumulative public TCR beta family frequency.

The sample holds many counts of this clonotype. Its antigen is not known. With 1 base removed from V and 4 bases from J, the gap between germline ends came to 8 bases. The CDR3 has 14 residues. Germline V gives CDR1 ENHRY, CDR2 SYGVKD. TCRdb used MiXCR to reprocess the reads, holding one entry per CDR3 protein. The top ten clones hold about 12% of a sample with fewer than 900,000 distinct CDR3 sequences, almost 30% of them seen once. The sequence came from a human donor in good health (CMV status not recorded). Some clones in this sample may be carry-over from other donors' samples. This rearrangement joins TRBV10-3 to TRBJ1-3; D gene ambiguous. This specimen was cultured CD8+ T cells from PBMCs, taken from culture after CMV antigen stimulation. CDR3 DNA: TGTGCCATCAGTGAGTTTCCTCTCGGAAACACCATATATTTT. Protein: CAISEFPLGNTIYF.